This T cell receptor beta chain was captured by sequencing in a study of blood T cells in healthy people across ages. Findings and limits, study-wide: Long-lived donors carried more naive CD4+ cells and greater diversity than aged donors. Diversity estimated from one million T cells was considered an underestimate.

Only a few counts were recorded for this clonotype. Its specificity is unknown. With a J-beta primer mix and a sample-barcoded 5' primer, a second PCR ran about 6 to 11 cycles. Via MiXCR, TCRdb re-called the 5' RACE reads, giving one row per CDR3 protein. The table has 1.4 million to 1.5 million distinct CDR3 sequences, about 43% seen once. The length of the CDR3 is 14 residues. Trimming took 0 bases from V and 10 from J; bases not matched to a gene: 5. Germline CDR1 SGHRS, CDR2 YFSETQ. V is TRBV5-1 and J is TRBJ1-2, with 11 bases lining up with TRBD1. Sequencing was done on a sample of blood. The receptor was isolated from a woman younger than 30 in good health. The CDR3 reads CASSLGTGGLDYTF. In DNA form, the CDR3 reads TGCGCCAGCAGCTTGGGGACAGGGGGCTTAGACTACACCTTC.